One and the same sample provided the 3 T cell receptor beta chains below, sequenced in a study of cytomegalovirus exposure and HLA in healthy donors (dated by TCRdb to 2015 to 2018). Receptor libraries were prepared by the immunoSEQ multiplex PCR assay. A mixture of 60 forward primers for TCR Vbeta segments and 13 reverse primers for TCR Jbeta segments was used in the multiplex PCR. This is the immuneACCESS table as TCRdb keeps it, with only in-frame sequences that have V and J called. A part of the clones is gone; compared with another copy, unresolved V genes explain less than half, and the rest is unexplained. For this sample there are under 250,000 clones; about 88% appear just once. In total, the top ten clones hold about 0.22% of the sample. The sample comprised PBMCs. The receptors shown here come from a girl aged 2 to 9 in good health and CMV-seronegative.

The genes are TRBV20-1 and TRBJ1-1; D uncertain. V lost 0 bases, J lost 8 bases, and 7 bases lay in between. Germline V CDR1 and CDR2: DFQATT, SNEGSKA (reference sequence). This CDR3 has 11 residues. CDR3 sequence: CSARDAREAFF. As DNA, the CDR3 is TGCAGTGCTAGAGATGCGAGAGAAGCTTTCTTT.

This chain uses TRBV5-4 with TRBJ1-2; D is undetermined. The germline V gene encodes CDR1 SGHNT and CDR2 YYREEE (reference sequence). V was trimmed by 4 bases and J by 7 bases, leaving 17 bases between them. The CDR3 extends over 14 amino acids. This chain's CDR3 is CASSPAEGRIGYTF. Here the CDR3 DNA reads TGTGCCAGCAGCCCGGCCGAGGGCCGCATTGGCTACACCTTC.

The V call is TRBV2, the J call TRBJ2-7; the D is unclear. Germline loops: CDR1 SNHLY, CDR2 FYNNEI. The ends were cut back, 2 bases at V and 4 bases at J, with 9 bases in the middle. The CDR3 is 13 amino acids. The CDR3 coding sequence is TGTGCCAGCAGTGAACTAGAAATTTACGAGCAGTACTTC. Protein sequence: CASSELEIYEQYF.